What follows are 32 T cell receptor beta chains derived from one specimen sequenced in a study of PD-1 blockade in classical Hodgkin lymphoma (dated by TCRdb to 2018 to 2020). The sample's time point label, decoded: newly diagnosed, previously untreated cHL patient sample. The library was obtained by the immunoSEQ multiplex PCR assay. TCRdb took this table from immuneACCESS and kept in-frame rearrangements with V and J called. Such tables lack part of the clones; where checked against another copy, unresolved V genes explain under half of the gap, and the rest is unexplained. The sample data list 70,000 or so clones, and about 93% of these were observed just once. The top ten constitute 2.6% of the sample. Sequencing was carried out using peripheral blood mononuclear cells (PBMCs). The receptors derive from a human donor with classical Hodgkin lymphoma.

The V call is TRBV7-8, the J call TRBJ1-4; D gene uncertain. Germline assignment: CDR1 SGHVS and CDR2 FQNEAQ. There are 16 residues in the CDR3. The V end lost 2 bases, the J end lost 0 bases, and 10 bases lay between the germline ends. The CDR3 DNA sequence: TGTGCCAGCAGCTTATCGCAGAGGACAACTAATGAAAAACTGTTTTTT. Amino acids: CASSLSQRTTNEKLFF.

CDR3 bases: TGCGCCAGCAGCTTGAGGCAGGGGGCAGAAGGAAACACCATATATTTT. It specifies CASSLRQGAEGNTIYF. The genes are TRBV5-1 and TRBJ1-3; 8 bases map to TRBD1. The V gene's germline CDR1 is SGHRS and CDR2 YFSETQ. CDR3 length: 16 amino acids. Trimming took 1 base from V and 4 from J; bases not matched to a gene: 7. The variable domain in full, with the rest retrieved from reference TRBV5-1 and TRBJ1-3, is KAGVTQTPRYLIKTRGQQVTLSCSPISGHRSVSWYQQTPGQGLQFLFEYFSETQRNKGNFPGRFSGRQFSNSRSEMNVSTLELGDSALYLCASSLRQGAEGNTIYFGEGSWLTVV.

V gene TRBV27 combines with J gene TRBJ1-1; the match to TRBD1 covers 8 bases. Germline assignment: CDR1 MNHEY and CDR2 SMNVEV (reference sequence). J was trimmed by 5 bases and V by 6 bases; bases with no gene match: 8. The CDR3 extends over 14 amino acids. CDR3 DNA sequence: TGTGCCAGCAGCAACAGGGGGGGAAAGACTGAAGCTTTCTTT. Translating gives CASSNRGGKTEAFF.

In regard to this clone: No DNA is shown, since the ends of the CDR3 on it are uncertain; the CDR3 is the one TCRdb lists. V usage is TRBV6-5 and J usage is TRBJ2-3. CDR1 is MNHEY and CDR2 is SVGAGI in the germline V gene. The CDR3 has 15 residues if both end residues are counted. The CDR3 reads CASSSSTGRGDTQYF.

V usage is TRBV28 and J usage is TRBJ1-5, with D maybe TRBD1 (5 bases). Deletions cut 2 bases from V and 2 bases from J, with 13 bases between. The germline V gene has CDR1 MDHEN and CDR2 SYDVKM. The CDR3 is 16 amino acids. This chain's CDR3 is CASSLKGRAGNQPQHF. CDR3 nucleotides: TGTGCCAGCAGTTTAAAGGGCAGGGCGGGCAATCAGCCCCAGCATTTT.

The rearrangement links TRBV6-4 to TRBJ2-1; 10 nucleotides match TRBD2. Per the germline V gene, CDR1 is MRHNA and CDR2 is SNTAGT. V trimming: 4 bases; J trimming: 9 bases; junction bases outside the gene matches: 9. This CDR3 is 15 amino acids long. DNA for the CDR3: TGTGCCAGCAGTGGGCTAGCGGGAGTGAGGGGTGAGCAGTTCTTC. Translating gives CASSGLAGVRGEQFF.

The count of this clone is one. The chain carries TRBV19 and TRBJ1-2; no reliable D call. Per the germline V gene, CDR1 is LNHDA and CDR2 is SQIVND (reference sequence). The CDR3 is 17 amino acids. Trimming took 0 bases from V and 5 from J, leaving 19 bases between them. The CDR3 DNA sequence: TGTGCCAGTAGTATAGATCTTCTCCTGCCCGGAGGGTATGGCTACACCTTC. Translation: CASSIDLLLPGGYGYTF.

This clone appeared a few times. V usage is TRBV18 and J usage is TRBJ1-2; unclear D gene. V was pared by 1 base and J by 3 bases, with 12 bases between. The germline gives CDR1 KGHSH, CDR2 LQKENI. This CDR3 is 15 amino acids long. CDR3 in DNA: TGTGCCAGCTCACCACAGGGTAGTTTGGACTATGGCTACACCTTC. It codes for CASSPQGSLDYGYTF.

V is TRBV29-1 and J is TRBJ1-2; 11 nucleotides line up with TRBD1. Losses at the gene ends were 6 bases for V and 4 bases for J; bases not matched to a gene: 7. The CDR3 runs to 14 residues. Germline loops: CDR1 SQVTM, CDR2 ANQGSEA. Here the CDR3 DNA reads TGCAGCGTCCTTCGTGGGACAGGGGGCTATGGCTACACCTTC. Translating gives CSVLRGTGGYGYTF.

J is TRBJ1-1 and V is TRBV6-6; 7 bases fit TRBD1. The CDR3 contains 15 residues. The V gene end was trimmed by 5 bases and the J gene end by 1 base; junction bases not matched to a gene: 7. The germline V gene encodes CDR1 MNHNY and CDR2 SVGAGI (reference sequence). CDR3 amino acids: CASSLDKGANTEAFF. The CDR3 DNA reads TGTGCCAGCAGTCTCGACAAGGGGGCGAACACTGAAGCTTTCTTT.

The chain carries TRBV19 and TRBJ2-2, with 8 bases aligning to TRBD1. The CDR3 length is 14 residues. With V trimmed by 9 bases and J by 0 bases, 3 bases remained unmatched. The germline V gene encodes CDR1 LNHDA and CDR2 SQIVND (reference sequence). CDR3 sequence: CASRDRTNTGELFF. The CDR3 bases are TGTGCCAGCCGGGACAGGACGAACACCGGGGAGCTGTTTTTT.

The CDR3 nucleotides are TGTGCCAGCAGCTTACAGGTGAACTATGGCTACACCTTC. Translating it yields CASSLQVNYGYTF. The gene calls are TRBV7-9 and TRBJ1-2; no firm D call. The CDR3 spans 13 residues. V lost 2 bases and J 2 bases, leaving 6 bases between the germline ends. The germline V gene has CDR1 SEHNR and CDR2 FQNEAQ (reference sequence).

This clone was detected a few times. This rearrangement joins TRBV18 to TRBJ1-2, with D tentatively TRBD1 (5 bases). Germline-derived CDR1 and CDR2 are KGHSH and LQKENI. This CDR3 comprises 13 residues. With 4 bases removed from V and 4 bases from J, the gap between germline ends came to 10 bases. CDR3 region: CASSQGEAYGYTF. The CDR3 nucleotides read TGTGCCAGCTCACAAGGGGAAGCCTATGGCTACACCTTC.

This chain uses TRBV5-1 with TRBJ2-7; possible D gene TRBD1, 6 bases. CDR3 length: 15 amino acids. Trimming removed 7 bases at V and 7 bases at J, with 24 bases between. The germline V gene encodes CDR1 SGHRS and CDR2 YFSETQ. CDR3 region: CASRSGTSRLGEQYF. In DNA, the CDR3 is TGCGCCAGCCGTTCCGGGACATCCAGGCTGGGGGAGCAGTACTTC.

This chain connects TRBV5-1 to TRBJ1-1; unclear D gene. Trimming took 0 bases from V and 0 from J, leaving 9 bases between them. The CDR3 contains 15 residues. Germline CDR1 is SGHRS and CDR2 is YFSETQ. The CDR3 DNA follows: TGCGCCAGCAGCTTGGGAGCAGTCCTGAACACTGAAGCTTTCTTT. This translates into CASSLGAVLNTEAFF.

The V and J genes are TRBV28 and TRBJ1-4, with a tentative D call TRBD1 (5 bases). The CDR3 covers 18 residues. The germline V gene encodes CDR1 MDHEN and CDR2 SYDVKM. V shed 6 bases and J shed 0 bases, with 20 bases lying between them. CDR3 nucleotide sequence: TGTGCCAGCAGGCGTTCCAGGGTTCGCTTCGCAACTAATGAAAAACTGTTTTTT. Its protein product is CASRRSRVRFATNEKLFF.

This chain uses TRBV6-6 with TRBJ1-1; 8 bases line up with TRBD1. Unmatched junction bases numbered 5, after V lost 2 bases and J lost 0 bases. The CDR3 runs to 16 residues. Germline values: CDR1 MNHNY, CDR2 SVGAGI (reference sequence). The CDR3 reads CASSYGQGRVNTEAFF. The CDR3 bases are TGTGCCAGCAGTTACGGACAGGGCCGAGTGAACACTGAAGCTTTCTTT.

V gene TRBV5-4 combines with J gene TRBJ2-1; 9 bases are shared with TRBD1. The CDR3 is 15 amino acids. CDR1 SGHNT and CDR2 YYREEE come from the germline V gene (reference sequence). V lost 4 bases and J lost 6; bases outside the gene matches: 8. Here the CDR3 DNA reads TGTGCCAGCAGCCCGGGGGGACAGGGTCGCAATGAGCAGTTCTTC. As protein: CASSPGGQGRNEQFF.

This chain connects TRBV27 to TRBJ2-2; D not certain. CDR1 is MNHEY and CDR2 is SMNVEV in the germline V gene (reference sequence). V was clipped by 4 bases and J by 6 bases, with 15 bases between them. The CDR3 is 15 amino acids. The CDR3 is CASSYLTLSSGELFF. The CDR3 bases are TGTGCCAGCAGTTATCTGACCCTGTCATCCGGGGAGCTGTTTTTT.

This chain connects TRBV5-1 to TRBJ1-6; 9 nucleotides align to TRBD1. Germline V gene sequence: CDR1 SGHRS, CDR2 YFSETQ. This CDR3 region has 13 residues. With V trimmed by 7 bases and J by 12 bases, 8 bases remained unmatched. In DNA form, the CDR3 reads TGCGCCAGCCGGGACAGGGAACGGGAACCCCTCCACTTT. Its translation: CASRDREREPLHF. The full variable domain, its missing parts supplied by reference TRBV5-1 and TRBJ1-6, is KAGVTQTPRYLIKTRGQQVTLSCSPISGHRSVSWYQQTPGQGLQFLFEYFSETQRNKGNFPGRFSGRQFSNSRSEMNVSTLELGDSALYLCASRDREREPLHFGNGTRLTVT.

This chain joins TRBV6-1 and TRBJ2-6; D is undetermined. Trimming cost V 9 bases and J 1 base, with 13 bases left between them. Germline loops: CDR1 MNHNS, CDR2 SASEGT. The CDR3 spans 15 residues. The CDR3 region is CASLTGVSGANVLTF. The CDR3 region has the DNA TGTGCCAGTCTCACTGGGGTTTCTGGGGCCAACGTCCTGACTTTC.

This clone has just one count. The chain carries TRBV27 and TRBJ1-2, with 7 bases lining up with TRBD1. V was clipped by 6 bases and J by 3 bases; unmatched bases: 10. Germline-derived CDR1 and CDR2 are MNHEY and SMNVEV (reference sequence). The CDR3 has 15 residues. CDR3 sequence: CASSPSITGDYGYTF. In DNA, the CDR3 is TGTGCCAGCAGCCCAAGTATTACAGGGGACTATGGCTACACCTTC.

This rearrangement joins TRBV5-6 to TRBJ1-2; D remains unclear. This CDR3 is built from 11 residues. The ends were cut back, 3 bases at V and 6 bases at J, with 6 bases in the middle. Per germline, CDR1 SGHDT and CDR2 YYEEEE. This CDR3 is CASSSTHGYTF. For the CDR3, the DNA is TGTGCCAGCAGCTCCACCCATGGCTACACCTTC.

CDR3 sequence: CASSFITLRWTEAFF. CDR3 nucleotide sequence: TGTGCCAGCAGTTTTATCACGCTTCGATGGACTGAAGCTTTCTTT. The rearrangement uses TRBV28 and TRBJ1-1; D remains ambiguous. The germline CDR1 and CDR2 sequences are MDHEN and SYDVKM. With 3 bases removed from V and 5 bases from J, the gap between germline ends came to 16 bases. The CDR3 contains 15 residues.

The chain links TRBV10-1 to TRBJ2-7; 7 positions agree with TRBD2. Germline loops: CDR1 WNHNN, CDR2 SYGVQD (reference sequence). The CDR3 covers 14 residues. V lost 6 bases, J lost 2 bases, and 7 bases stayed unmatched. CDR3 sequence (DNA): TGCGCCAGCAGGCCGAGCGGGGTAGCCTACGAGCAGTACTTC. Translating it yields CASRPSGVAYEQYF.

The rearrangement joins TRBV4-1 to TRBJ1-4; D uncertain. The germline V gene encodes CDR1 MGHRA and CDR2 YSYEKL. The CDR3 contains 13 residues. Trimming pared 5 bases from V and 7 bases from J, leaving 11 bases between. CDR3 region: CASSKGLVEKLFF. The CDR3 coding sequence is TGCGCCAGCAGCAAGGGCCTAGTTGAAAAACTGTTTTTT.

The CDR3 spells CASSPPLSAGGEKLFF. CDR3 in DNA: TGTGCCAGCTCACCACCCCTTTCGGCAGGGGGCGAAAAACTGTTTTTT. The chain links TRBV18 to TRBJ1-4, with 8 bases identical to TRBD1. The CDR3 has 16 residues. Germline CDR1 and CDR2: KGHSH and LQKENI. V lost 0 bases to trimming and J lost 8 bases; unmatched junction nucleotides: 8.

V and J are TRBV9 and TRBJ2-7; D is possibly TRBD2 (5 bases). V shed 1 base and J shed 1 base, with 6 bases lying between them. Germline loops: CDR1 SGDLS, CDR2 YYNGEE. CDR3 length equals 13 residues. This chain's CDR3 is CASSVRESYEQYF. The CDR3 nucleotides are TGTGCCAGCAGCGTAAGGGAGTCCTACGAGCAGTACTTC.

The rearrangement joins TRBV6-5 to TRBJ1-6, with 9 bases identical to TRBD1. The CDR3 loop spans 13 amino acids. The germline gives CDR1 MNHEY, CDR2 SVGAGI. V trimming: 6 bases; J trimming: 13 bases; junction bases outside the gene matches: 7. The DNA of the CDR3 is TGTGCCAGCAGATTGACAGGGGGGCCGCCCCTCCACTTT. It specifies CASRLTGGPPLHF.

The V and J genes are TRBV29-1 and TRBJ2-3; TRBD2 agrees at 8 bases. J lost 2 bases, V lost 6 bases, and 7 bases had no gene match. The CDR3 consists of 14 residues. Germline CDR1 SQVTM, CDR2 ANQGSEA. The CDR3 nucleotides read TGCAGCGTCCAAACGGGGGGGACCACAGATACGCAGTATTTT. The encoded protein is CSVQTGGTTDTQYF.

J is TRBJ1-5 and V is TRBV21-1; TRBD1, as called in the table, went unchecked against the DNA. TRBV21-1 is a pseudogene locus. This CDR3 has 14 residues. CDR3 region: CASSNTGGNQPQHF. The CDR3 DNA is TGTGCCAGCAGTAATACAGGGGGGAATCAGCCCCAGCATTTT.

This clone was picked up a small number of times. This sequence joins TRBV30 and TRBJ1-1; the D is unclear. CDR1 is GTSNPN and CDR2 is SVGIG in the germline V gene (reference sequence). This CDR3 region has 11 residues. Deletions cut 2 bases from V and 11 bases from J, with 12 bases between. CDR3 loop: CAWSPLMRAFF. In nucleotides, the CDR3 is TGTGCCTGGAGTCCCCTGATGAGGGCTTTCTTT. Based on the CDR3 plus reference TRBV30 and TRBJ1-1, the full variable domain is SQTIHQWPATLVQPVGSPLSLECTVEGTSNPNLYWYRQAAGRGLQLLFYSVGIGQISSEVPQNLSASRPQDRQFILSSKKLLLSDSGFYLCAWSPLMRAFFGQGTRLTVV.